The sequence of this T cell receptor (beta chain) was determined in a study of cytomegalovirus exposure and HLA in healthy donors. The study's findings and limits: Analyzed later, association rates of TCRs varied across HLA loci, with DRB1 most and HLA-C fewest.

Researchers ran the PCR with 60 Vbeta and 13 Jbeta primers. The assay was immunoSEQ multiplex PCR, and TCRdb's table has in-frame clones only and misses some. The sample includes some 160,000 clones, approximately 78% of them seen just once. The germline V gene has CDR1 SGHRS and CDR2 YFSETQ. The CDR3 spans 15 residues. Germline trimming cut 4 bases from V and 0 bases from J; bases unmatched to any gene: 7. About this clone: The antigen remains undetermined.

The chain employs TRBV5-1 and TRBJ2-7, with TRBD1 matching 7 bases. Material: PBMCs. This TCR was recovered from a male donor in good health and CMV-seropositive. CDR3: CASSPTGTVSYEQYF. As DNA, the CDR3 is TGCGCCAGCAGCCCTACCGGGACAGTCTCCTACGAGCAGTACTTC.